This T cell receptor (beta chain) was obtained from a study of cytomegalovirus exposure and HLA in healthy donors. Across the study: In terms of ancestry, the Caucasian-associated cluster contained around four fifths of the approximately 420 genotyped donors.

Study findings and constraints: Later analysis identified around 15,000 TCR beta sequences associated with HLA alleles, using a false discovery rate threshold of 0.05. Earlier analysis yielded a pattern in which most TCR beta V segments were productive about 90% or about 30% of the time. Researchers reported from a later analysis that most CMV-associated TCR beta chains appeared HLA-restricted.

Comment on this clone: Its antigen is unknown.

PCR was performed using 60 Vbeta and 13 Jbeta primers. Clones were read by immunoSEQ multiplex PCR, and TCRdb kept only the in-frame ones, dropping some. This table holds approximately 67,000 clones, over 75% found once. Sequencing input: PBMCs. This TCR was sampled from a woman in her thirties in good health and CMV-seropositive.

The CDR3 reads CASSQTVGARGTEAFF. In nucleotides, the CDR3 is TGTGCCAGCAGCCAGACCGTAGGGGCTAGGGGCACTGAAGCTTTCTTT. The chain has TRBV7-9 and TRBJ1-1, with TRBD1 as a possible D gene (5 bases). The CDR3 has 16 residues. V was shortened by 5 bases and J by 4 bases, with 20 bases between the two germline ends. Germline loops: CDR1 SEHNR, CDR2 FQNEAQ (reference sequence).